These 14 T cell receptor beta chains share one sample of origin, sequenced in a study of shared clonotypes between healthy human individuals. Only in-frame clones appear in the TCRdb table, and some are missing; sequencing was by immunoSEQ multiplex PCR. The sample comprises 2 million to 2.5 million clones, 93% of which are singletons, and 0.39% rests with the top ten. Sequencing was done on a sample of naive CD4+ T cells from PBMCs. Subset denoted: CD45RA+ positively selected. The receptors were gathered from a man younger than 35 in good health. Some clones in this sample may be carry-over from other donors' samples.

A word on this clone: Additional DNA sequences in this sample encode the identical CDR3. CDR3 nucleotide sequence: TGTGCCAGCTCGCCCCCGGGAGCTCAAGAGACCCAGTACTTC. This encodes CASSPPGAQETQYF. The V call is TRBV18, the J call TRBJ2-5; TRBD2 is a possible D gene (6 bases). The CDR3 extends over 14 amino acids. Trimming pared 6 bases from V and 2 bases from J, leaving 13 bases between. In germline, CDR1 is KGHSH, CDR2 LQKENI.

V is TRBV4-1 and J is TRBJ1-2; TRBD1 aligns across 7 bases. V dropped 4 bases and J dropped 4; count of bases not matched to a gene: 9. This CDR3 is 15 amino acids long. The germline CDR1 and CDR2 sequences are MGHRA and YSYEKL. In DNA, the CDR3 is TGCGCCAGCAGCCCAGAGGGGGCCCTTATCTATGGCTACACCTTC. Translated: CASSPEGALIYGYTF.

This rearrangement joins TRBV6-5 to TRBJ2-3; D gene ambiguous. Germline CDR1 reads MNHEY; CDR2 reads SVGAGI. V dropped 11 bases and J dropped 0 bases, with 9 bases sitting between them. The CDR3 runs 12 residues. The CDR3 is CAVRASTDTQYF. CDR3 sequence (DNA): TGTGCCGTTCGAGCTAGCACAGATACGCAGTATTTT.

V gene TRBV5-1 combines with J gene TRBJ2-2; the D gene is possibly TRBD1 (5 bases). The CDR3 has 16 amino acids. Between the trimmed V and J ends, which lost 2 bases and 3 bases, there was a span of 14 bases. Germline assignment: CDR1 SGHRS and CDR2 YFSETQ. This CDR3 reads CASSFSQLRDTGELFF. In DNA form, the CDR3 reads TGCGCCAGCAGCTTTTCCCAGCTCAGGGACACCGGGGAGCTGTTTTTT. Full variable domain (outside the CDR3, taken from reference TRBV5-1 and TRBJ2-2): KAGVTQTPRYLIKTRGQQVTLSCSPISGHRSVSWYQQTPGQGLQFLFEYFSETQRNKGNFPGRFSGRQFSNSRSEMNVSTLELGDSALYLCASSFSQLRDTGELFFGEGSRLTVL.

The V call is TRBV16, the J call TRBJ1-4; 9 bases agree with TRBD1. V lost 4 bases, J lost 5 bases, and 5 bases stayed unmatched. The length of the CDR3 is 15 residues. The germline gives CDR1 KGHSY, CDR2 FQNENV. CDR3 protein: CASSRSGTGNEKLFF. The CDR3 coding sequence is TGTGCCAGCAGCCGCTCCGGGACAGGGAATGAAAAACTGTTTTTT.

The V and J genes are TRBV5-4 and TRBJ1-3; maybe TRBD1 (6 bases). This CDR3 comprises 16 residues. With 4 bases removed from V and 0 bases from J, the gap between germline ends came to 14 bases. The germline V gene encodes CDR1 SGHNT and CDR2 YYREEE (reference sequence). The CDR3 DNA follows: TGTGCCAGCAGCACCTACAGGGATAACTCTGGAAACACCATATATTTT. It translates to CASSTYRDNSGNTIYF.

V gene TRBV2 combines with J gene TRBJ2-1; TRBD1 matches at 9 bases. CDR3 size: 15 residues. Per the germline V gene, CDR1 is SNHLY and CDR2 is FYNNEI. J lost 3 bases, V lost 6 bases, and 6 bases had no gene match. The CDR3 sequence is CASRTGTGIYNEQFF. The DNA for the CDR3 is TGTGCCAGCAGAACCGGGACAGGGATCTACAATGAGCAGTTCTTC.

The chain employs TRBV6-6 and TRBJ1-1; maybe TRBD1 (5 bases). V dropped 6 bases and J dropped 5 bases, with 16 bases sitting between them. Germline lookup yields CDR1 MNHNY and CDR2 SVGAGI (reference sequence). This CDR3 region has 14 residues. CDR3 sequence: CASSPLAGETEAFF. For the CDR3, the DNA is TGTGCCAGCAGCCCCCTCGCGGGGGAGACTGAAGCTTTCTTT.

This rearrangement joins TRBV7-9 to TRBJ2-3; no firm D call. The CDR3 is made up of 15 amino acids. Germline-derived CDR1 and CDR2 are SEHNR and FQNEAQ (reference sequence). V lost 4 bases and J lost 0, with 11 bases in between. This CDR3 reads CASSSVMASTDTQYF. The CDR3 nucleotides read TGTGCCAGCAGCTCGGTGATGGCAAGCACAGATACGCAGTATTTT.

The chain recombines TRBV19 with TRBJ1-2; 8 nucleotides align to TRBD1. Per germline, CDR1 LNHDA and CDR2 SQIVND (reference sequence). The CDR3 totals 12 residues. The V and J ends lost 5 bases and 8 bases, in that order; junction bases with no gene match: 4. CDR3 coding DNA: TGTGCCAGTAGTGCGGACAGGGTCGGCTACACCTTC. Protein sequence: CASSADRVGYTF.

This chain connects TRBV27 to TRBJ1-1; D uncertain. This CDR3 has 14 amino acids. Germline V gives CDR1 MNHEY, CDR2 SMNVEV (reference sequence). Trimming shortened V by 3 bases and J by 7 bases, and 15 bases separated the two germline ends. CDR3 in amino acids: CASSFQSLVGEAFF. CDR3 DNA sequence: TGTGCCAGCAGTTTCCAAAGCCTCGTTGGTGAAGCTTTCTTT.

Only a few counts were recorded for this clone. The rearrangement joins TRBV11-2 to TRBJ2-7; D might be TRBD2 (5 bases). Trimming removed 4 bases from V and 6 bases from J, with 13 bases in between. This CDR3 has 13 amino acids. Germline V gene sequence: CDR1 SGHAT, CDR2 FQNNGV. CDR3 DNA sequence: TGTGCCAGCAGCTATCGAGGAGGCACCGAGCAGTACTTC. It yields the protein CASSYRGGTEQYF.

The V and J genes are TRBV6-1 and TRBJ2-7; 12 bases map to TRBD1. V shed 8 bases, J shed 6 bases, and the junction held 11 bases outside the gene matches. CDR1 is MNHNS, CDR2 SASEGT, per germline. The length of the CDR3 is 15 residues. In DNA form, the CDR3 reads TGTGCCAGCTCAAACCCCGGGACAGGGGGCAGCGAGCAGTACTTC. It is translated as CASSNPGTGGSEQYF.

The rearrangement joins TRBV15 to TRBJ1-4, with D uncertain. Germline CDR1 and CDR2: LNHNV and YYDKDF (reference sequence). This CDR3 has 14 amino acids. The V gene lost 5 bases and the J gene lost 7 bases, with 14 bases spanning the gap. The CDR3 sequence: CATSPLRTSEKLFF. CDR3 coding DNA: TGTGCCACCAGCCCCCTCAGGACCTCTGAAAAACTGTTTTTT.